Shown below are 2 T cell receptor beta chains from a single sample sequenced in a study of T-cell reconstitution after alpha-beta-depleted transplantation in children. Construction of the TCRbeta library involved unique molecular identifiers. One entry per CDR3 protein results from TCRdb running MiXCR on the PCR reads. Counted here are some 150,000 distinct CDR3 sequences, roughly 8.8% occurring once; the ten biggest clones make up around 18%. The sample here was PBMCs, mostly from graft donor cells, taken 180 days after TCRalphabeta/CD19-depleted stem cell transplant. These receptors were taken from a female patient aged 2-9 years who had a stem cell transplant for congenital amegakaryocytic thrombocytopenia, so the T cells may come from the graft donor.

This clonotype was seen at least ten times. The chain recombines TRBV20-1 with TRBJ1-2, with 9 bases that match TRBD1. The CDR3 is made up of 17 amino acids. Trimming cost V 0 bases and J 4 bases; bases outside gene matches: 12. In germline, CDR1 is DFQATT, CDR2 SNEGSKA (reference sequence). CDR3 sequence: CSARDAGTGSHIYGYTF. CDR3 sequence (DNA): TGCAGTGCTAGAGACGCCGGGACAGGGTCTCACATCTATGGCTACACCTTC.

This clonotype was detected ten times or more. The rearrangement joins TRBV12-3 or TRBV12-4 to TRBJ2-1; D might be TRBD1 (6 bases). This CDR3 contains 15 residues. V dropped 6 bases and J dropped 2 bases, with 14 bases sitting between them. Here the CDR3 reads CASSPPGTTYNEQFF. The CDR3 nucleotides are TGTGCCAGCAGCCCTCCCGGGACAACCTACAATGAGCAGTTCTTC.